This T cell receptor (beta chain) was identified during a study of blood T cell repertoires in COVID-19. Study at large: Nucleic acid was either cDNA or gDNA, and it came from T cells, B-cell-depleted T cells, or PBMCs.

The CDR3 consists of 15 residues. The germline CDR1 and CDR2 sequences are LNHNV and YYDKDF (reference sequence). With V trimmed by 3 bases and J by 6 bases, 5 bases remained unmatched. Method: immunoSEQ multiplex PCR; TCRdb's copy keeps in-frame clones and lacks some. The sample yields roughly 150,000 clones, about 86% seen once. The clonotype was recovered from an older man with active or convalescent COVID-19. The V and J genes are TRBV15 and TRBJ1-6; 7 bases are a match to TRBD1. The sequenced sample consisted of peripheral blood. The CDR3: CATSSSGTANSPLHF. The DNA for the CDR3 is TGTGCCACCAGCAGTTCCGGGACAGCTAATTCACCCCTCCACTTT.